This TCR beta chain emerged from a study of T cell changes during pregnancy in multiple sclerosis. The ends were cut back, 7 bases at V and 5 bases at J, with 17 bases in the middle. Germline CDR1 is MNHEY and CDR2 is SVGAGI. CDR3 length: 15 residues. Method: immunoSEQ multiplex PCR; TCRdb's copy keeps in-frame clones and lacks some. The data hold about 130,000 clones, with about 96% observed a single time. The chain carries TRBV6-5 and TRBJ2-2; D perhaps matches TRBD1 (5 bases). This specimen consisted of peripheral blood, obtained after pregnancy. The TCR originated in a female donor with multiple sclerosis, enrolled in a pregnancy study. The CDR3 reads CASTLRTTKTGELFF. The CDR3 DNA reads as TGTGCCAGCACCCTAAGGACAACTAAGACCGGGGAGCTGTTTTTT.